The clone carrying this TCR beta chain occurred many times. No antigen is known for it. Axillary draining lymph nodes of breast cancer patients supplied the node samples. TCRdb independently ran MiXCR on the multiplex PCR reads; one entry per CDR3 protein. The sample carries fewer than 200,000 distinct CDR3 sequences, approximately 33% recorded once. Trimming cost V 6 bases and J 3 bases, with 18 bases left between them. The CDR3 runs to 15 residues. Germline lookup yields CDR1 LNHDA and CDR2 SQIVND (reference sequence). These data originate in a study of breast tumors, draining lymph nodes, adjacent tissues. Overall study findings and caveats: Data only fit, rather than demonstrated, lymph node origin of most tumor T cells. Findings are consistent with lymph node origin and intratumoral expansion of most tumor T cells. Tumor TCR diversity was below lymph nodes but above nontumor tissue. Tumor and nontumor repertoires were significantly more similar in luminal-like than in basal-like breast cancer.

J is TRBJ2-7 and V is TRBV19, with a weak D call TRBD2 (6 bases). The material sequenced was axillary lymph node tissue. The sequence came from a female donor with breast cancer. Some clones in this sample may be carry-over from other donors' samples. The CDR3 bases are TGTGCCAGTAGAGAAAGGACTAACCTTATCTACGAGCAGTACTTC. Protein sequence: CASRERTNLIYEQYF. Full variable domain (outside the CDR3, taken from reference TRBV19 and TRBJ2-7): DGGITQSPKYLFRKEGQNVTLSCEQNLNHDAMYWYRQDPGQGLRLIYYSQIVNDFQKGDIAEGYSVSREKKESFPLTVTSAQKNPTAFYLCASRERTNLIYEQYFGPGTRLTVT.